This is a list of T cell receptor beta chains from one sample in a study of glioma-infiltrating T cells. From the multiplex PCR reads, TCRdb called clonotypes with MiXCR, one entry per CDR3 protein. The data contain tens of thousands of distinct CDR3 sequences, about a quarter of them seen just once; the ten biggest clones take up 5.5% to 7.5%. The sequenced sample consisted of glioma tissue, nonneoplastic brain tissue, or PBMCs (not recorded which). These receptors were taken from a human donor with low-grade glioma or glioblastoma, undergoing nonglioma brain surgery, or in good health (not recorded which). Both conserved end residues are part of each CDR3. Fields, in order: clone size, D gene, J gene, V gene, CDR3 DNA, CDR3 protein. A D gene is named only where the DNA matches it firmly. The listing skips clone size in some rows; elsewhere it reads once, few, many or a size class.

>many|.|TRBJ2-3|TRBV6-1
TGTGCCAGCAGTGTGGACTATAGCACAGATACGCAGTATTTT
CASSVDYSTDTQYF
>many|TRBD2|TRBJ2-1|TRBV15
TGTGCCACCAGCAGAGGTTCGGGAGGGAGCTACAATGAGCAGTTCTTC
CATSRGSGGSYNEQFF
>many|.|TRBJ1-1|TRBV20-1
TGCAGTGCTAGAGTTGACGGCAGAAAGACTGAAGCTTTCTTT
CSARVDGRKTEAFF
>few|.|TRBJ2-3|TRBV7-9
TGTGCCAGCAGCTTAGCTCCCACTATTCCCGACACAGATACGCAGTATTTT
CASSLAPTIPDTDTQYF
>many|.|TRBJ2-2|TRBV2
TGTGCCAGCAGGGAGGCTCCAGGAACTCCCGGGGAGCTGTTTTTT
CASREAPGTPGELFF
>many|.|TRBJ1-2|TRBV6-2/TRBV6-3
TGTGCCAGCAGTCGGACAGCGAGAAGAGGGACGACATATGGCTACACCTTC
CASSRTARRGTTYGYTF
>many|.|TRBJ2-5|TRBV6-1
TGTGCCAGTAGGCGAGTCAGTGAAGAGACCCAGTACTTC
CASRRVSEETQYF
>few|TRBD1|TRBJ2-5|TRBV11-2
TGTGCCAGCAGCTTAGATCCGCCGACAGGGAGAGAGACCCAGTACTTC
CASSLDPPTGRETQYF
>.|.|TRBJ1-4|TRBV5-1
TGCGCCAGCAGCTTGGGGAGCCATGAAAAACTGTTTTTT
CASSLGSHEKLFF
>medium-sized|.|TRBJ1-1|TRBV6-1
TGTGCCAGCAGTGATGGCACTGAAGCTTTCTTT
CASSDGTEAFF
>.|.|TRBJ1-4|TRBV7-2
TGTGCCAGCAGTCCTGACGGGGCAGTTAATGAAAAACTGTTTTTT
CASSPDGAVNEKLFF
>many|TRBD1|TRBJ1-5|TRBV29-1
TGCAGCGTGGGGACAGGGGGGAGCAATCAGCCCCAGCATTTT
CSVGTGGSNQPQHF
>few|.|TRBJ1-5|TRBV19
TGTGCCAGTAGTACTCGGGGCGGCAATCGGCCCCAGCATTTT
CASSTRGGNRPQHF
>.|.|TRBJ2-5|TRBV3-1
TGTGCCAGCAGCGGGAGGAGGAGGGCCATAGGGGAGACCCAGTACTTC
CASSGRRRAIGETQYF
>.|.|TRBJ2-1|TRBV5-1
TGCGCCAGCAGCTTGGGATCGGTGGCCAATGAGCAGTTCTTC
CASSLGSVANEQFF
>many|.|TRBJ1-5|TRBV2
TGTGCCAGCAGTGTAGCGGGGAGCCAGCCCCAGCATTTT
CASSVAGSQPQHF
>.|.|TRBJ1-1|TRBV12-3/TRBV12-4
TGTGCCAGCAGACCCACGGGGGGGGCAGGGGAAGCTTTCTTT
CASRPTGGAGEAFF
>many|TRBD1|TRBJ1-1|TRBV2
TGTGCCAGCAGTTCATCTTTAGGACAGGGGAACACTGAAGCTTTCTTT
CASSSSLGQGNTEAFF
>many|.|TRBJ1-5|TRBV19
TGTGCCAGTAGTTCTCCCAGGGATGGCAATCAGCCCCAGCATTTT
CASSSPRDGNQPQHF
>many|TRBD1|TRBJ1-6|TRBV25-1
TGTGCCAGCAGTGAATCCGGCAGGGGGCTCTCACCCCTCCACTTT
CASSESGRGLSPLHF
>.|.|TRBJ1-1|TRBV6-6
TGTGCCAGCAGTTACGGCAGGGGAAGGGGCAATGAAGCTTTCTTT
CASSYGRGRGNEAFF
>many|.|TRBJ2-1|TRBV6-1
TGTGCCAGCAGGATCGGGGCCTCCTACAATGAGCAGTTCTTC
CASRIGASYNEQFF
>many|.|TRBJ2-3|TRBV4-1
TGCGCCAGCAGCCCTAAAGGACCCCTGGAATCGGATACGCAGTATTTT
CASSPKGPLESDTQYF
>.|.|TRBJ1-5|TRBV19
TGTGCCAGTAGTGCTTATAGCAATCAGCACCAGCATTTT
CASSAYSNQHQHF
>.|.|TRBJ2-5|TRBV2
TGTGCCAGCAGTGAAGTAGAGACCCAGTACTTC
CASSEVETQYF
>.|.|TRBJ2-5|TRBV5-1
TGCGCCAGCAGCTTGGACGAGACCCAGTACTTC
CASSLDETQYF
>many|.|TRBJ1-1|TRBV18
TGTGCCAGCTCACCATTGACAGCCGGGGGATCTGAAGCTTTCTTT
CASSPLTAGGSEAFF
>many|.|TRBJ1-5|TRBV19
TGTGCCAGTAGGTTGGGGTCTCAGCCCCAGCATTTT
CASRLGSQPQHF
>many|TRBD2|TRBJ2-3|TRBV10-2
TGCGCCAGCAGTGTAGCGGGGGACACAGATACGCAGTATTTT
CASSVAGDTDTQYF
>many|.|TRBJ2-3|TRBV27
TGTGCCAGCAGTCCAGGTAGAAGGTCAGATACGCAGTATTTT
CASSPGRRSDTQYF
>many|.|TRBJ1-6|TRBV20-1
TGCAGTGCTCAGACCCGGACAGCCCGTAGTTCACCCCTCCACTTT
CSAQTRTARSSPLHF
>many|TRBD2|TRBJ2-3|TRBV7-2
TGTGCCAGCAGCTCGATCCTCCTAGCGGGAGGGGGAGATACGCAGTATTTT
CASSSILLAGGGDTQYF
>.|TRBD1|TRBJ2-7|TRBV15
TGTGCCACCAGCAGAAGACAGGGCTCCTACGAGCAGTACTTC
CATSRRQGSYEQYF
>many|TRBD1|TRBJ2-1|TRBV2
TGTGCCAGCCAGCCCCCGGGACAGGGGACAAATTCGGAGCAGTTCTTC
CASQPPGQGTNSEQFF
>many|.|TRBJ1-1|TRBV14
TGTGCCAGCAGCCAAGGCCGGAACACTGAAGCTTTCTTT
CASSQGRNTEAFF
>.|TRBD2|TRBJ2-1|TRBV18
TGTGCCAGCTCACCCTTAAGGATAGCGGGCCCCTACAATGAGCAGTTCTTC
CASSPLRIAGPYNEQFF
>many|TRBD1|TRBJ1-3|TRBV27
TGTGCCAGCAGCCGCGACAGGGCTTCTGGAAACACCATATATTTT
CASSRDRASGNTIYF
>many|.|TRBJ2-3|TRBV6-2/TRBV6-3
TGTGCCAGCTCTTCGGTGGCTCGCACAGATACGCAGTATTTT
CASSSVARTDTQYF
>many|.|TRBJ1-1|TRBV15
TGTGCCACAGGGTGGCGGAACACTGAAGCTTTCTTT
CATGWRNTEAFF
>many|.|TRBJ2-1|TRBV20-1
TGCAGCCCCTCCCCAGGGAAAGGGGGACACAATGAGCAGTTCTTC
CSPSPGKGGHNEQFF
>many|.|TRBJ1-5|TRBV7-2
TGTGCCAGCAGCTTAGGCAGGCGCTGGCCCCAGCATTTT
CASSLGRRWPQHF
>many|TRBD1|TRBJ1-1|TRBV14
TGTGCCAGCAGCCCATCTACAGGGGCCCTTGAAGCTTTCTTT
CASSPSTGALEAFF
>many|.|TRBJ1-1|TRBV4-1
TGCGCCAGCAGCCAAGACCCCAGGACCCTACCGAACACTGAAGCTTTCTTT
CASSQDPRTLPNTEAFF
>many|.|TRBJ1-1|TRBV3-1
TGTGCCAGCAGCCAAGTGGGCAGGCAGGGCACTGAAGCTTTCTTT
CASSQVGRQGTEAFF
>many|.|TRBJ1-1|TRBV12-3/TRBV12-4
TGTGCCAGCAGCGACCCCAATGGACGCCCTATGAACACTGAAGCTTTCTTT
CASSDPNGRPMNTEAFF
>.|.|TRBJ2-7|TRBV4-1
TGCGCCAGCAGCCAAGGGAGGGGCGAGGGCTCCTACGAGCAGTACTTC
CASSQGRGEGSYEQYF
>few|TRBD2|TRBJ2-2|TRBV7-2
TGTGCCAGCATTCTACTAGCGGGAGTTACCGGGGAGCTGTTTTTT
CASILLAGVTGELFF
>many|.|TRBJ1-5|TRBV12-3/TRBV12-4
TGTGCCAGCAGCCCCCCGCCCGGGAATCAGCCCCAGCATTTT
CASSPPPGNQPQHF
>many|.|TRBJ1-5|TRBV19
TGTGCCAGTAGTATAAGGCCCCCGGGCAGCTTTTCTAGCAATCAGCCCCAGCATTTT
CASSIRPPGSFSSNQPQHF
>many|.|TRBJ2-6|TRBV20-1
TGCAGTGTAGGCTCTGGGGCCAACGTCCTGACTTTC
CSVGSGANVLTF
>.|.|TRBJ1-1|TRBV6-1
TGTGCCAGCAGTGAAGCGCTCGGGACACCCATTCTAGCTTTCTTT
CASSEALGTPILAFF
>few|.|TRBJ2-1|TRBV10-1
TGCGCCAGCAGTGTTGGGGTTAATGAGCAGTTCTTC
CASSVGVNEQFF
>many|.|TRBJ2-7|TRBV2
TGTGCCAGCACGGACCGTCAGACTAGCGAGCAGTACTTC
CASTDRQTSEQYF
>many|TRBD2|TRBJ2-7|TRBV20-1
TGCAGTGCTAGCAAGGGAGGGGATACCTACGAGCAGTACTTC
CSASKGGDTYEQYF
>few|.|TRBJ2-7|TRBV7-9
TGTGCCAGCAGCACTTTTTCTGGGGCAGGGGTTCGCGTTGAGCAGTACTTC
CASSTFSGAGVRVEQYF
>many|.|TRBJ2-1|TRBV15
TGTGCCACCAGCAGAGATGGAGTAAATGAGCAGTTCTTC
CATSRDGVNEQFF
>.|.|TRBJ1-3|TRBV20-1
TGCAGTGCACGGCGTGGAAGCACCATATATTTT
CSARRGSTIYF